The T cell receptor (beta chain) described here comes from a study of prognosis after radiotherapy for stage I lung cancer. Study context: About 5 patients had oligometastatic NSCLC after surgical resection of the primary tumor, and about 15 had newly diagnosed primary stage I lung tumors. Tumor types were squamous cell carcinoma in roughly 7 patients, adenocarcinoma in around 13. The study's findings and limits: Compared with a median of 10,088 beforehand, unique TCR clone counts dropped to approximately 7,000 after stereotactic body radiation therapy. Lower Shannon entropy after stereotactic body radiation therapy was observed in patients who went on to develop distant metastases.

Trimming removed 4 bases from V and 5 bases from J; junction bases left unmatched: 16. The germline V gene encodes CDR1 SGHTA and CDR2 FQGTGA. The CDR3 is made up of 19 amino acids. Researchers used two-round multiplex PCR to amplify TCR beta CDR3 starting from genomic DNA. First-round PCR employed TRBV- and TRBJ-specific primers for each gene. Via MiXCR, TCRdb re-called the multiplex PCR reads, giving one row per CDR3 protein. Here the sample spans some 13,000 distinct CDR3 sequences, roughly 50% being singletons. The sample holds many counts of this clonotype. Its antigen remains unknown. This chain connects TRBV7-3 to TRBJ2-2; 10 bases match TRBD2. The TCR comes from a donor over 45 with non-small cell lung cancer. The sample here was PBMCs, taken before or after stereotactic body radiation therapy (not recorded which). The CDR3 is CASSSLPIPSGSGTGELFF. In DNA, the CDR3 is TGTGCCAGCAGCTCCCTCCCAATCCCTAGCGGGAGCGGTACCGGGGAGCTGTTTTTT.